This T cell receptor (beta chain) was obtained from a study of T-cell reconstitution after alpha-beta-depleted transplantation in children. A library of TCRbeta sequences, prepared with unique molecular identifiers, was generated. TCRdb itself ran the PCR reads through MiXCR, one entry per CDR3 protein. The table records approximately 520,000 distinct CDR3 sequences, around a third of them present only once. This specimen consisted of PBMCs from the stem cell graft donor, obtained from the stem cell graft. This receptor was obtained from a human donor who donated a stem cell graft to a child with aplastic anemia.

For the CDR3, the DNA is TGTGCCAGCAGCCTACGCACAGAGCATAATGAAAAACTGTTTTTT. Translating gives CASSLRTEHNEKLFF. This sequence joins TRBV7-9 and TRBJ1-4; no firm D call. The CDR3 covers 15 residues. Germline V gives CDR1 SEHNR, CDR2 FQNEAQ (reference sequence). The V and J ends lost 5 bases and 4 bases respectively, with 14 bases between them.